This T cell receptor (beta chain) stems from a study of PD-L1 blockade in urothelial cancer. Study-wide background: Blood analysis occurred 3 weeks (second dose) and 6 weeks after treatment start.

TCRdb keeps only in-frame clones here, not all; method: immunoSEQ multiplex PCR. This sample carries about 51,000 clones, about 90% of them seen once, and the ten largest clones take about a sixth. In the case of this clone: Its antigen is not identified.

Study-level findings and limits: For durable-benefit patients, tumor-associated blood clones expanded more at 3 weeks.

The V gene's germline CDR1 is SGHRS and CDR2 YFSETQ. Trimming left V 7 bases short and J 0 bases short, with 11 bases between. The CDR3 runs to 15 residues. The clonotype was recovered from a man between 60 and 75 years old with urothelial cancer. The V gene is TRBV5-1, the J gene TRBJ1-6; D is perhaps TRBD1 (5 bases). Specimen: PBMCs, collected around atezolizumab (anti-PD-L1) treatment. The CDR3 DNA sequence: TGCGCCAGCGCCACAGGAAGCTCCTATAATTCACCCCTCCACTTT. Translating it yields CASATGSSYNSPLHF.